This T cell receptor beta chain was identified in a study of blood T cell repertoires in COVID-19. Study information: Samples came from the United States, Italy and Spain, spanning acute and convalescent COVID-19. T cells, B-cell-depleted T cells, or PBMCs provided the cDNA or gDNA that served as material.

Germline V lookup: CDR1 SQVTM, CDR2 ANQGSEA. V lost 6 bases and J 0 bases, leaving 12 bases between the germline ends. This CDR3 has 14 amino acids. Original methodology: Reference gene primer amplification gave nucleated cell count estimates. Profiling relied on immunoSEQ multiplex PCR, and the TCRdb table lists in-frame clones only, not all of them. The V and J calls and clone size come from that table; D and trimming were worked out from the DNA. Here the sample spans 100,000 to 150,000 clones, roughly three quarters being singletons. The table lists this clone with a few counts. The source material was peripheral blood. The gene calls are TRBV29-1 and TRBJ1-5; maybe TRBD1 (5 bases). The receptor was isolated from a woman in her seventies with acute or convalescent COVID-19. In DNA form, the CDR3 reads TGCAGCGTCGCGGGGCAGAATAGCAATCAGCCCCAGCATTTT. It specifies CSVAGQNSNQPQHF.